These T cell receptor beta chains were read from a single sample in a study of T-cell reconstitution after alpha-beta-depleted transplantation in children. TCRdb re-called the PCR reads with MiXCR, one entry per CDR3 protein. This sample has tens of thousands of distinct CDR3 sequences; 4% to 5% occur once, and the top ten carry approximately 17%. The sequences come from PBMCs, mostly from graft donor cells, collected 180 days after TCRalphabeta/CD19-depleted stem cell transplant. These receptors were obtained from a boy younger than two who had a stem cell transplant for acute myeloid leukemia, so the T cells may come from the graft donor. Both conserved end residues are part of each CDR3. A D gene is named only where the DNA matches it firmly. Only part of the rows carry a size: once, few, many, or a class if the clone is expanded.

TRBV4-2	many	TRBJ2-3	.	CASSQVTGSPTDTQYF	TGTGCCAGCAGCCAAGTTACAGGTTCCCCCACAGATACGCAGTATTTT
TRBV7-3	many	TRBJ1-1	.	CASSLYGGTEAFF	TGTGCCAGCAGCTTATATGGGGGCACTGAAGCTTTCTTT
TRBV27	many	TRBJ1-1	.	CASSLTGGAPLNTEAFF	TGTGCCAGCAGTTTAACTGGGGGGGCACCCCTGAACACTGAAGCTTTCTTT
TRBV7-2	.	TRBJ1-2	.	CASSLWGPNYGYTF	TGTGCCAGCAGCTTATGGGGGCCTAACTATGGCTACACCTTC
TRBV12-3/TRBV12-4	many	TRBJ1-4	.	CASSPDGLSLVFF	TGTGCCAGCAGCCCGGACGGACTTTCGCTCGTGTTTTTT
TRBV5-1	many	TRBJ1-2	.	CASSWTAAIGGYTF	TGCGCCAGCAGCTGGACAGCGGCAATTGGTGGCTACACCTTC
TRBV6-1	many	TRBJ1-5	.	CASKVLLSQENQPQHF	TGTGCCAGCAAAGTGCTATTGAGTCAGGAGAATCAGCCCCAGCATTTT
TRBV7-9	many	TRBJ2-7	.	CASSLANGNEQYF	TGTGCCAGCAGCTTAGCCAACGGGAACGAGCAGTACTTC
TRBV4-3	many	TRBJ2-7	.	CASSLGRRGWGSYEQYF	TGCGCCAGCAGCCTGGGCAGAAGGGGCTGGGGCTCCTACGAGCAGTACTTC
TRBV15	many	TRBJ2-5	.	CATSRVSQGTQYF	TGTGCCACCAGCAGAGTCTCTCAAGGGACCCAGTACTTC
TRBV15	many	TRBJ1-6	.	CATSRTGTDNSPLHF	TGTGCCACCAGCAGAACCGGGACTGATAATTCACCCCTCCACTTT
TRBV25-1	many	TRBJ1-1	.	CASRGTVRKAFF	TGTGCCAGCAGAGGTACAGTAAGGAAAGCTTTCTTT
TRBV6-2/TRBV6-3	many	TRBJ2-3	.	CASRGPRTDTQYF	TGTGCCAGCAGAGGACCCCGCACAGATACGCAGTATTTT
TRBV5-1	many	TRBJ1-4	.	CASRRTTWADEKLFF	TGCGCCAGCAGGAGAACGACTTGGGCAGATGAAAAACTGTTTTTT
TRBV27	many	TRBJ2-6	TRBD1	CASSLTRDRVQSGANVLTF	TGTGCCAGCAGTTTAACCCGGGACAGGGTGCAGTCTGGGGCCAACGTCCTGACTTTC
TRBV7-2	many	TRBJ2-7	.	CASSLAAGPSYEQYF	TGTGCCAGCAGCTTAGCGGCAGGGCCCTCCTACGAGCAGTACTTC
TRBV12-3/TRBV12-4	many	TRBJ1-2	.	CASAGTGRAYGYTF	TGTGCCAGCGCGGGAACAGGAAGGGCCTATGGCTACACCTTC
TRBV12-3/TRBV12-4	many	TRBJ1-5	.	CASSLDSQPQHF	TGTGCCAGCAGTCTTGACAGTCAGCCCCAGCATTTT
TRBV24-1	many	TRBJ2-5	.	CATSDRKETQYF	TGTGCCACCAGTGATCGTAAAGAGACCCAGTACTTC
TRBV10-3	many	TRBJ1-5	TRBD1	CAISGTGLSNQPQHF	TGTGCCATCAGTGGGACAGGGTTGAGCAATCAGCCCCAGCATTTT
TRBV9	many	TRBJ2-5	TRBD2	CASTALAGGQETQYF	TGTGCCAGCACCGCACTAGCGGGGGGCCAAGAGACCCAGTACTTC
TRBV7-2	many	TRBJ1-4	.	CASSTRTVPNEKLFF	TGTGCCAGCAGCACACGGACAGTTCCTAATGAAAAACTGTTTTTT
TRBV9	many	TRBJ1-2	.	CASSVGESHYGYTF	TGTGCCAGCAGCGTAGGTGAAAGCCACTATGGCTACACCTTC
TRBV6-2/TRBV6-3	.	TRBJ2-6	.	CASRGLSSANVLTF	TGTGCCAGCAGGGGTCTAAGTAGTGCCAACGTCCTGACTTTC
TRBV5-5	many	TRBJ2-5	TRBD2	CASSINAGGQETQYF	TGTGCCAGCAGCATAAACGCGGGGGGCCAAGAGACCCAGTACTTC
TRBV19	few	TRBJ2-1	.	CASSPSTYNEQFF	TGTGCCAGTTCCCCCTCTACTTACAATGAGCAGTTCTTC
TRBV15	many	TRBJ2-3	.	CATSPRADTQYF	TGTGCCACTTCCCCGAGGGCTGATACGCAGTATTTT
TRBV7-2	many	TRBJ2-1	TRBD1	CASSLWGTGYNEQFF	TGTGCCAGCAGCTTATGGGGGACAGGGTACAATGAGCAGTTCTTC
TRBV12-3/TRBV12-4	many	TRBJ1-3	TRBD1	CPSSYLPGQGSSGNTIYF	TGTCCCAGCAGTTACCTTCCTGGACAGGGGAGCTCTGGAAACACCATATATTTT
TRBV7-7	many	TRBJ2-5	.	CASSLGGSGGETQYF	TGTGCCAGCAGCTTAGGGGGTTCAGGAGGAGAGACCCAGTACTTC
TRBV7-3	many	TRBJ2-3	.	CASSSPGGRISTDTQYF	TGTGCCAGCAGCTCCCCCGGGGGCAGGATTAGCACAGATACGCAGTATTTT
TRBV11-2	many	TRBJ2-2	.	CASSLAGDTGELFF	TGTGCCAGCAGCTTAGCTGGGGACACCGGGGAGCTGTTTTTT
TRBV27	.	TRBJ2-7	.	CARSPWDSYEQYF	TGTGCCCGCAGTCCCTGGGACTCCTACGAGCAGTACTTC
TRBV12-3/TRBV12-4	many	TRBJ1-6	TRBD1	CASSHRDSSYNSPLHF	TGTGCCAGCAGTCATAGGGACAGCTCCTATAATTCACCCCTCCACTTT
TRBV11-2	many	TRBJ2-7	TRBD1	CASSPPGTAGNEQYF	TGTGCCAGCAGCCCCCCCGGGACAGCCGGGAATGAGCAGTACTTC
TRBV5-1	many	TRBJ2-7	.	CASSLAGKGYEQYF	TGCGCCAGCAGCTTGGCGGGTAAGGGCTACGAGCAGTACTTC
TRBV28	many	TRBJ2-2	.	CASKLYPGGELFF	TGTGCCAGCAAGTTATACCCCGGCGGGGAGCTGTTTTTT
TRBV6-2/TRBV6-3	many	TRBJ2-1	.	CASSYNFSPNEQFF	TGTGCCAGCAGTTACAATTTTAGCCCCAATGAGCAGTTCTTC
TRBV5-2	.	TRBJ1-2	.	CAMSPKVLGYTF	TGTGCCATGAGCCCCAAGGTCCTCGGCTACACCTTC
TRBV11-2	many	TRBJ2-5	TRBD2	CASSPRLAGDQETQYF	TGTGCCAGCAGCCCTAGGCTAGCGGGGGACCAAGAGACCCAGTACTTC
TRBV24-1	many	TRBJ2-3	TRBD2	CATSDLRGGGVEDTQYF	TGTGCCACCAGTGATTTGAGAGGCGGGGGGGTAGAAGATACGCAGTATTTT
TRBV6-5	many	TRBJ1-1	.	CASSYSLLGMNTEAFF	TGTGCCAGCAGTTACTCGTTGCTTGGGATGAACACTGAAGCTTTCTTT
TRBV28	.	TRBJ2-3	.	CAMGFGLVYSEQYF	TGTGCCATGGGCTTCGGGCTCGTCTATTCTGAGCAGTATTTT
TRBV9	many	TRBJ2-7	.	CASSVGVLKIDEQYF	TGTGCCAGCAGCGTAGGGGTTCTAAAGATCGACGAGCAGTACTTC
TRBV5-1	many	TRBJ1-1	.	CASGPGPENTEAFF	TGCGCCAGCGGACCTGGGCCGGAGAACACTGAAGCTTTCTTT
TRBV7-9	many	TRBJ2-1	.	CASSFLPGIYNEQFF	TGTGCCAGCAGCTTTCTTCCGGGGATATACAATGAGCAGTTCTTC
TRBV5-1	many	TRBJ2-5	.	CASSFRSSQETQYF	TGCGCCAGCAGCTTCCGTTCATCTCAAGAGACCCAGTACTTC
TRBV20-1	many	TRBJ2-2	TRBD1	CSASSDRGGGELFF	TGCAGTGCTAGCAGTGACAGGGGCGGCGGGGAGCTGTTTTTT
TRBV11-2	many	TRBJ2-5	TRBD2	CASSFGGGRGTQYF	TGTGCCAGCAGCTTCGGGGGGGGCAGGGGGACCCAGTACTTC
TRBV7-2	many	TRBJ2-7	TRBD1	CASSRHRDRGSYEQYF	TGTGCCAGCAGCCGTCACCGGGACAGGGGATCCTACGAGCAGTACTTC
TRBV7-9	many	TRBJ2-1	.	CASSLPGAYNEQFF	TGTGCCAGCAGCTTACCGGGGGCCTACAATGAGCAGTTCTTC
TRBV29-1	many	TRBJ1-2	.	CSVGPGANYGYTF	TGCAGCGTTGGGCCGGGAGCTAACTATGGCTACACCTTC
TRBV7-9	many	TRBJ1-2	.	CASTRGDHYGYTF	TGTGCCAGCACCCGGGGGGACCACTATGGCTACACCTTC
TRBV7-3	many	TRBJ1-1	.	CASSLTSAAHMNTEAFF	TGTGCCAGCAGCTTAACGTCGGCAGCCCACATGAACACTGAAGCTTTCTTT
TRBV20-1	many	TRBJ2-1	TRBD2	CSASGGAF	TGCAGTGCTAGCGGGGGGGCCTTC
TRBV9	many	TRBJ2-5	TRBD2	CASSVGAGVTETQYF	TGTGCCAGCAGCGTAGGAGCGGGGGTAACCGAGACCCAGTACTTC
TRBV20-1	many	TRBJ2-1	TRBD2	CSARFRTSGASYNEQFF	TGCAGTGCTAGATTCCGGACTAGCGGGGCTTCCTACAATGAGCAGTTCTTC